A selection of T cell receptor beta chains follows, all from one sample in a study of shared clonotypes between healthy human individuals. TCRdb's table, derived via immunoSEQ multiplex PCR, lists solely in-frame clones and lacks some. The sample consists of hundreds of thousands of clones, about three quarters of them appearing once. The sequencing sample was made of memory CD4+ T cells sorted from blood. The receptors shown here come from a woman aged 25-40 years in good health. CDR3s include the opening cysteine and the closing phenylalanine or tryptophan. The D gene is left open where the match is weak. Where a row states a size, it is once, few, many or the class of an expanded clone; other rows omit it.

>NA|14|TRBJ1-5|NA|TRBV9
CASSAEQGTQPQHF
TGTGCCAGCAGCGCAGAACAGGGAACACAGCCCCAGCATTTT
>NA|12|TRBJ2-7|NA|TRBV10-2
CASSESVLDPSW
TGCGCCAGCAGTGAGTCGGTCCTAGATCCGTCTTGG
>NA|17|TRBJ2-6|NA|TRBV28
CASSFRGTRSGANVLTF
TGTGCCAGCAGTTTCAGGGGGACTAGATCTGGGGCCAACGTCCTGACTTTC
>NA|12|TRBJ2-3|NA|TRBV6-5
CASSLGDNTQYF
TGTGCCAGCAGCCTCGGTGACAATACGCAGTATTTT
>TRBD1|15|TRBJ1-1|few|TRBV5-1
CASSLGDRDFTEAFF
TGCGCCAGCAGCTTGGGGGACAGGGACTTCACTGAAGCTTTCTTT
>NA|14|TRBJ1-4|NA|TRBV18
CASSPGTTNEKLFF
TGTGCCAGCTCACCAGGGACAACTAATGAAAAACTGTTTTTT
>TRBD2|16|TRBJ2-7|NA|TRBV2
CASSRITSGPPDEQYF
TGTGCCAGCAGTCGAATTACTAGCGGCCCCCCGGACGAGCAGTACTTC
>TRBD1|15|TRBJ1-5|once|TRBV30
CAWTQDREKNQPQHF
TGTGCCTGGACTCAGGACAGGGAGAAGAATCAGCCCCAGCATTTT
>NA|14|TRBJ2-2|NA|TRBV2
CASRGRSNTGELFF
TGTGCCAGCAGGGGACGGTCTAACACCGGGGAGCTGTTTTTT
>NA|13|TRBJ1-1|NA|TRBV10-1
CASRGGTDTEAFF
TGCGCCAGCCGCGGGGGGACCGACACTGAAGCTTTCTTT
>TRBD1|14|TRBJ1-1|NA|TRBV7-2
CASSSQGAVTEAFF
TGTGCCAGCAGCTCGCAGGGGGCGGTAACTGAAGCTTTCTTT
>NA|18|TRBJ2-2|NA|TRBV28
CASSLSPAAARNTGELFF
TGTGCCAGCAGTTTATCCCCCGCAGCCGCCCGGAACACCGGGGAGCTGTTTTTT
>TRBD1|15|TRBJ1-3|many|TRBV6-5
CASSYPGDRGNTIYF
TGTGCCAGCAGTTACCCGGGGGACAGGGGCAACACCATATATTTT
>NA|14|TRBJ2-1|NA|TRBV29-1
CSVGLWASTLQQFF
TGCAGCGTTGGTCTGTGGGCTTCAACTTTACAGCAGTTCTTC
>NA|13|TRBJ1-2|NA|TRBV6-5
CASRSPEVGGYTF
TGTGCCAGCAGATCTCCCGAAGTAGGCGGCTACACCTTC
>TRBD1|13|TRBJ2-7|NA|TRBV2
CASRGTGAYEQYF
TGTGCCAGCAGGGGGACAGGGGCCTACGAGCAGTACTTC
>NA|12|TRBJ2-3|many|TRBV18
CASSPAPDTQYF
TGTGCCAGCTCACCGGCACCAGATACGCAGTATTTT
>TRBD2|16|TRBJ2-1|NA|TRBV5-4
CASSSTSGASFNEQFF
TGTGCCAGCAGCTCGACTAGCGGGGCCAGTTTTAATGAGCAGTTCTTC
>TRBD1|15|TRBJ2-7|NA|TRBV5-8
CASSLFSGGYYEQYF
TGTGCCAGCAGCTTGTTTTCAGGGGGCTACTACGAGCAGTACTTC
>TRBD2|18|TRBJ2-2|NA|TRBV2
CASSDLIAGAANTGELFF
TGTGCCAGCAGTGATCTTATCGCGGGAGCAGCGAACACCGGGGAGCTGTTTTTT
>NA|13|TRBJ2-7|NA|TRBV27
CASSTAGFPEQYF
TGTGCCAGCAGTACCGCAGGGTTTCCCGAGCAGTACTTC
>TRBD1|15|TRBJ1-4|NA|TRBV28
CASSLYRGASEKLFF
TGTGCCAGCAGTTTATACAGGGGGGCTAGTGAAAAACTGTTTTTT
>TRBD2|17|TRBJ2-7|once|TRBV5-1
CASSLLAGGPSSYEQYF
TGCGCCAGCAGCTTGTTAGCGGGAGGACCCAGCTCCTACGAGCAGTACTTC
>NA|16|TRBJ1-5|once|TRBV27
CASSPTWTRGNQPQHF
TGTGCCAGCAGTCCAACATGGACCAGGGGCAATCAGCCCCAGCATTTT
>TRBD1|15|TRBJ1-3|NA|TRBV4-1
CASSRNRGSGNTIYF
TGCGCCAGCAGCCGGAACAGGGGGTCTGGAAACACCATATATTTT
>TRBD1|14|TRBJ1-1|NA|TRBV5-1
CASSYGTADTEAFF
TGCGCCAGCAGCTATGGGACAGCTGACACTGAAGCTTTCTTT
>NA|12|TRBJ2-3|once|TRBV30
CAWGGESATQYF
TGTGCCTGGGGGGGAGAGTCCGCTACGCAGTATTTT
>NA|13|TRBJ2-5|NA|TRBV7-9
CASSLGVEETQYF
TGTGCCAGCAGCTTAGGGGTTGAAGAGACCCAGTACTTC